The entry below gives a single T cell receptor (beta chain) sequence along with its context. This clonotype was counted many times. Its antigen is not yet known. No clone much larger than this one lies a single base away; base qualities are absent. What the treatment or condition label conveys for this sample: allogeneic hematopoietic cell transplantation with graft depleted of TCRalphabeta T cells and CD19 B cells. The transplant recipients were children given TCRalphabeta/CD19-depleted allogeneic hematopoietic cell grafts. This entry is derived from a study of T-cell reconstitution after alpha-beta-depleted transplantation in children (TCRdb year 2016). Regarding the complete study: Using TCR repertoire profiling, the study quantitatively followed how T-cell immune reconstitution unfolded in children after TCRalphabeta/CD19-depleted allogeneic hematopoietic cell transplantation.

General findings and caveats noted by the study authors: The high TCRbeta diversity at day 60 in some patients was ascribed to recipient T cells and intrathymic progenitors that had survived conditioning. Over subsequent months, a decline in hyperexpanded clone frequencies was noted, and after one year, T-cell counts and TCRbeta diversity were mostly ascribed to newly produced T cells. About two months after transplant, the apparently early recovery of alphabetaT-cell counts reportedly depended on just several hundred clones that had expanded rapidly and came from non-depleted graft cells.

Taken from the germline V gene, the CDR1 and CDR2 loops are SGHRS and YFSETQ. The CDR3, from cysteine to phenylalanine, totals 14 residues. The CDR3 DNA has 42 bases and is translated from base 1. V is cut by 7 bases and J by 9 bases, and the space between the germline ends is 20 bases. Libraries were made using PCR. The listed sequencing device is Illumina HiSeq 2500. TCR library preparation used molecular barcoding, with unique molecular identifiers applied to normalize quantification of the TCRbeta repertoire. In-frame beta chains were kept once TCRdb had trimmed the public reads at Q25 with fastp and called clones with MiXCR. Each CDR3 protein appears once, grouped with its most common genes and DNA. The sample contains around 250,000 distinct CDR3 sequences, roughly 8.2% of them found a single time. Together, the top ten hold less than 8% of the sample.

The sequence came from a male patient younger than 18 who had a stem cell transplant for acute lymphoblastic leukemia, so the T cells may come from the graft donor. This chain is built from TRBV5-1 and TRBJ2-1; the D gene remains uncertain. The material sequenced was PBMCs, mostly from graft donor cells, taken 180 days after TCRalphabeta/CD19-depleted stem cell transplant. The sequence in DNA is TGCGCCAGCCTAGAGGTCCCCACAAAGGGTGAGCAGTTCTTC. Its amino acids are CASLEVPTKGEQFF.